Presented here are 4 T cell receptor beta chains from one specimen sequenced in a study of CD8 T cells in ankylosing spondylitis (dated by TCRdb to the late 2010s). Their recognized antigens are unknown. The study at large found these results: Blood from ankylosing spondylitis patients appeared to be characterized by a TCR beta motif made up of about 8 highly homologous amino acid variants.

The library was prepared using 5' RACE. TCRdb names Illumina HiSeq 2500 as the instrument used. In TCRdb, the public reads were trimmed at Q25 with fastp and aligned with MiXCR, with productive beta chains retained. Merged by CDR3 protein, the rows form single entries marked with the most common genes and DNA. Within this sample are 670,000 or so distinct CDR3 sequences, with under 20% of them counted one time only. Of the sample, over 15% is held by the ten largest clones. Sample: blood, either unsorted or a sorted T cell fraction (not recorded which). The receptor source for this set is a male donor with ankylosing spondylitis.

This clonotype appeared a few times. The V gene is TRBV5-1, the J gene TRBJ2-1, with 7 nucleotides matching TRBD2. Germline CDR1 is SGHRS and CDR2 is YFSETQ. J gave up 9 bases and V 4 bases, and 7 bases lay outside the gene matches. The CDR3 length is 13 residues. CDR3 loop: CASSPGTTREQFF. The CDR3 nucleotides read TGCGCCAGCAGCCCGGGGACTACCCGTGAGCAGTTCTTC. The variable domain in full, completed from reference TRBV5-1 and TRBJ2-1, reads KAGVTQTPRYLIKTRGQQVTLSCSPISGHRSVSWYQQTPGQGLQFLFEYFSETQRNKGNFPGRFSGRQFSNSRSEMNVSTLELGDSALYLCASSPGTTREQFFGPGTRLTVL.

This clonotype was seen a few times. The rearrangement joins TRBV7-6 to TRBJ1-1; D uncertain. The CDR3 totals 15 residues. Trimming left V 5 bases short and J 3 bases short, with 16 bases between. Germline V gene sequence: CDR1 SGHVS, CDR2 FNYEAQ. CDR3 DNA sequence: TGTGCCAGCAGCACCCCCCGGGATATGGACACTGAAGCTTTCTTT. Translation gives CASSTPRDMDTEAFF.

The chain recombines TRBV12-3 or TRBV12-4 with TRBJ2-2; D is unresolved. CDR3 length: 15 residues. V shed 3 bases and J shed 2 bases, with 10 bases lying between them. CDR3 region: CASSFATPNTGELFF. DNA of the CDR3: TGTGCCAGCAGTTTTGCGACACCAAACACCGGGGAGCTGTTTTTT.

The V call is TRBV12-3 or TRBV12-4, the J call TRBJ2-3, with 9 positions matching TRBD2. The CDR3 is made up of 15 amino acids. V was pared by 8 bases and J by 1 base, with 7 bases of the junction left unmatched. The CDR3 DNA reads TGTGCCAGCGGACAGAGACTAGCGGGCACAGATACGCAGTATTTT. As protein: CASGQRLAGTDTQYF.